This T cell receptor beta chain was sequenced in a study of T cell repertoires in aging, cancer and after chemotherapy. Overall study results and limits: Median generation probability rose over the chemotherapy interval in each cancer cohort, suggesting rebound thymic output. Healthy donors lost TCR diversity with age mainly through richness, cancer patients through richness and evenness. Compared with age-matched healthy donors, untreated hematological or solid cancer patients showed higher blood TCR clonality.

The template was genomic DNA from peripheral blood, not RNA. TRB rearrangements spanning V, D and J were amplified using mixed TRB-A/B primers. TCRdb reprocessed the multiplex PCR reads with MiXCR, giving one entry per CDR3 protein. The sample lists more than 650 distinct CDR3 sequences; roughly 25% were seen once. Of note for this clonotype: Antigen specificity is unknown.

This CDR3 has 13 amino acids. V lost 1 base and J 4 bases, leaving 7 bases between the germline ends. The genes are TRBV12-3 or TRBV12-4 and TRBJ2-5, with D perhaps TRBD2 (5 bases). The sequenced material came from blood. The TCR sequence derives from a human donor with a solid tumor. CDR3 protein: CASSLVTRETQYF. For the CDR3, the DNA is TGTGCCAGCAGTTTAGTTACTAGAGAGACCCAGTACTTC.